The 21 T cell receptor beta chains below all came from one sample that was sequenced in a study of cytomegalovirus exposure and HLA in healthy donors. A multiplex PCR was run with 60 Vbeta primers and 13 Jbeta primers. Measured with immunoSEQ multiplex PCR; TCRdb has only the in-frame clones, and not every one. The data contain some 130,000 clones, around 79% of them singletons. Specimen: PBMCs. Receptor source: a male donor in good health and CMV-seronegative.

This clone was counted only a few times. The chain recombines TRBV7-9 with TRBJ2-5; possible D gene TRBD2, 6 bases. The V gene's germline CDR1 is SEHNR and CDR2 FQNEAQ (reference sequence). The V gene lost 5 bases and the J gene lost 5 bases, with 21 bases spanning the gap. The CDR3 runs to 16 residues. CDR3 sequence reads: CASSQGLSRVMETQYF. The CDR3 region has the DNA TGTGCCAGCAGCCAGGGACTGTCTCGTGTCATGGAGACCCAGTACTTC.

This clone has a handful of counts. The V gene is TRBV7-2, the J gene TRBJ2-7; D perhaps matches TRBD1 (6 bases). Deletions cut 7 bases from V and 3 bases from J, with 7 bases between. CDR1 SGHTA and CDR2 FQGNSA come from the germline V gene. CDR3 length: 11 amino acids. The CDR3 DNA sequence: TGTGCCAGCACACAGGGCTACGAGCAGTACTTC. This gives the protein CASTQGYEQYF.

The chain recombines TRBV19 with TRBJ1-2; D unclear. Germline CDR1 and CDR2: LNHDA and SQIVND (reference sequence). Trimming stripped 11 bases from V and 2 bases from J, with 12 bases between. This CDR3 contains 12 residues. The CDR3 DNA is TGTGCCGCCGGCGGGGTAAACTATGGCTACACCTTC. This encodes CAAGGVNYGYTF.

CDR3 region: CASSFDNEQFF. CDR3 bases: TGCGCCAGCAGCTTCGACAATGAGCAGTTCTTC. The chain employs TRBV5-1 and TRBJ2-1; D not certain. Deletions cut 2 bases from V and 5 bases from J, with 2 bases between. The CDR3 contains 11 residues. Germline assignment: CDR1 SGHRS and CDR2 YFSETQ.

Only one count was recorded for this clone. Here the CDR3 reads CASRGGGIYEKLFF. The CDR3 nucleotides read TGCGCCAGCAGGGGCGGGGGGATATACGAAAAACTGTTTTTT. The V call is TRBV4-1, the J call TRBJ1-4; a possible D gene is TRBD1 (5 bases). Trimming shortened V by 6 bases and J by 8 bases, and 16 bases separated the two germline ends. The CDR3 totals 14 residues. Germline V gives CDR1 MGHRA, CDR2 YSYEKL.

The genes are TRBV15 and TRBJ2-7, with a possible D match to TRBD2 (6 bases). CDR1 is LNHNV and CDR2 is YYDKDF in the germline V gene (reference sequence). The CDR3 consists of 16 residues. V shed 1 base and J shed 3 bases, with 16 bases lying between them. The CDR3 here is CATSRARSGGNYEQYF. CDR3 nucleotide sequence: TGTGCCACCAGCAGAGCGCGTTCTGGGGGGAACTACGAGCAGTACTTC.

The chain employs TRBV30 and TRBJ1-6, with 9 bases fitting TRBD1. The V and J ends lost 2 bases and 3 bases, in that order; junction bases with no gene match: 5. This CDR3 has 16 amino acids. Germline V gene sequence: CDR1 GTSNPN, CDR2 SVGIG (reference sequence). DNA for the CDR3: TGTGCCTGGAGTCGGACAGGGGCGAGCTATAATTCACCCCTCCACTTT. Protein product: CAWSRTGASYNSPLHF. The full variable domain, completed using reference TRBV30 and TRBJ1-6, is SQTIHQWPATLVQPVGSPLSLECTVEGTSNPNLYWYRQAAGRGLQLLFYSVGIGQISSEVPQNLSASRPQDRQFILSSKKLLLSDSGFYLCAWSRTGASYNSPLHFGNGTRLTVT.

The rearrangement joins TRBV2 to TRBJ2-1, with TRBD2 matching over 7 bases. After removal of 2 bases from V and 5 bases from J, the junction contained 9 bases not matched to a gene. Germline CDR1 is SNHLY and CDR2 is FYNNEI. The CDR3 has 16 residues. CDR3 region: CASSELLLAENNEQFF. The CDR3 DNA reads TGTGCCAGCAGTGAACTATTGCTAGCGGAAAACAATGAGCAGTTCTTC. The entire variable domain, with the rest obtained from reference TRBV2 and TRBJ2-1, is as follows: EPEVTQTPSHQVTQMGQEVILRCVPISNHLYFYWYRQILGQKVEFLVSFYNNEISEKSEIFDDQFSVERPDGSNFTLKIRSTKLEDSAMYFCASSELLLAENNEQFFGPGTRLTVL.

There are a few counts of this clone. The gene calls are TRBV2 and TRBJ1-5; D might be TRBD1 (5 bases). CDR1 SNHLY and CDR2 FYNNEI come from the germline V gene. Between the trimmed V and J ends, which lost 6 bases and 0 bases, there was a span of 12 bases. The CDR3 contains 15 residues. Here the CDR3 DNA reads TGTGCCAGCAGCGCAAACAGGTATAGCAATCAGCCCCAGCATTTT. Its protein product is CASSANRYSNQPQHF.

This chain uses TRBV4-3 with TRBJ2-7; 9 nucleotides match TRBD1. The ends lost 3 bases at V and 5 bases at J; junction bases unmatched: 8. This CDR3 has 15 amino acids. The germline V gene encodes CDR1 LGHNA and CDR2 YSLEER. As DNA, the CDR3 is TGCGCCAGCAGCCATCTCCGCGGACAGGGGAACGAGCAGTACTTC. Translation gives CASSHLRGQGNEQYF.

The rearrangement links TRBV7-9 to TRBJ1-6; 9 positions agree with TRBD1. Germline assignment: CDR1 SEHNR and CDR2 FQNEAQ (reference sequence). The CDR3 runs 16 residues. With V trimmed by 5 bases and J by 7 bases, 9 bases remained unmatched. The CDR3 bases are TGTGCCAGCAGCCCCATACAGGGGGCCGGGAATTCACCCCTCCACTTT. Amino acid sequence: CASSPIQGAGNSPLHF.

CDR3 residues: CASGLPPPSYEQYF. CDR3 DNA sequence: TGTGCCAGTGGGCTACCCCCGCCCTCCTACGAGCAGTACTTC. The chain combines TRBV19 with TRBJ2-7, with unresolved D. The length of the CDR3 is 14 residues. Germline CDR1 LNHDA, CDR2 SQIVND (reference sequence). Trimming removed 8 bases at V and 0 bases at J, with 14 bases between.

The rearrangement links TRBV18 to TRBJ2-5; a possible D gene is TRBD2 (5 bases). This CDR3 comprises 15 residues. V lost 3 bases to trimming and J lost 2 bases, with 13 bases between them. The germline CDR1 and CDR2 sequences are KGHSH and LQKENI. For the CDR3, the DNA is TGTGCCAGCTCACCGGCGGGTTATACTCAAGAGACCCAGTACTTC. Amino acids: CASSPAGYTQETQYF.

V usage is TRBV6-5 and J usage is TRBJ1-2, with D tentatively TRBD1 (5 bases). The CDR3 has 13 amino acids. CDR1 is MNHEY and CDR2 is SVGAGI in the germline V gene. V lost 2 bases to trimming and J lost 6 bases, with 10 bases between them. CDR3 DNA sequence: TGTGCCAGCAGTTACGGCTCAGGGAATGGCTACACCTTC. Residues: CASSYGSGNGYTF.

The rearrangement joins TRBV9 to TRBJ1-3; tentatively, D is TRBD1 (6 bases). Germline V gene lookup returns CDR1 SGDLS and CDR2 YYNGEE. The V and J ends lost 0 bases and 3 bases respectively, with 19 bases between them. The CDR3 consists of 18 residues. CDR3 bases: TGTGCCAGCAGCGTAGAGGGTTATGGACAGTTACTTGGAAACACCATATATTTT. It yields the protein CASSVEGYGQLLGNTIYF.

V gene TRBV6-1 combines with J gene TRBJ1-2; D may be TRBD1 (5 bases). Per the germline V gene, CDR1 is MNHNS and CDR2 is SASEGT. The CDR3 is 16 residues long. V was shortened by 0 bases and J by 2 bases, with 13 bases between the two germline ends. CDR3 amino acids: CASSEALTDRNYGYTF. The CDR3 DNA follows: TGTGCCAGCAGTGAAGCGCTGACAGATCGGAACTATGGCTACACCTTC.

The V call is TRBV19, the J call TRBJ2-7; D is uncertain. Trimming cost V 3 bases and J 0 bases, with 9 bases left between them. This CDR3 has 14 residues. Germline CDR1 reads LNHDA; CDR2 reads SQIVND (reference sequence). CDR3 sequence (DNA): TGTGCCAGTAGTATGAATCCGGGCTCCTACGAGCAGTACTTC. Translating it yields CASSMNPGSYEQYF.

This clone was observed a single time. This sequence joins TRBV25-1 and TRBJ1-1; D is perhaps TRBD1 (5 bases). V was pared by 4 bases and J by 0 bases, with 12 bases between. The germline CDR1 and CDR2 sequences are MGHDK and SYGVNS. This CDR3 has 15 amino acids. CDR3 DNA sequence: TGTGCCAGCAGTGTAGGCAGGGCGTTGAACACTGAAGCTTTCTTT. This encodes CASSVGRALNTEAFF.

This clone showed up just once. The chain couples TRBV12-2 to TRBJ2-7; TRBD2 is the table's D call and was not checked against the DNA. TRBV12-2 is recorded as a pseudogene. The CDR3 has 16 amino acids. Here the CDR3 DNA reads TGTGCAAGTCGCCCACTTAGGAGGGTGTGCTCCTACGAGCAGTACTTC. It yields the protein CASRPLRRVCSYEQYF.

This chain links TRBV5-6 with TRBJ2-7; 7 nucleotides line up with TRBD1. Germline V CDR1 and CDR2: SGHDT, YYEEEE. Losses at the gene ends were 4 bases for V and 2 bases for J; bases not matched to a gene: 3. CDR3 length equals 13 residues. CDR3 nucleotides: TGTGCCAGCAGCGTCGGGACAGCCTACGAGCAGTACTTC. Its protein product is CASSVGTAYEQYF.

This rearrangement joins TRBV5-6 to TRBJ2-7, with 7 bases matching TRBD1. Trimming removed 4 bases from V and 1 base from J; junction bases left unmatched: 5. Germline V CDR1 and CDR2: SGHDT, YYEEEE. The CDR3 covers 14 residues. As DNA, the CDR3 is TGTGCCAGCAGCCAACCGGGACAGTCCTACGAGCAGTACTTC. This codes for CASSQPGQSYEQYF.